This T cell receptor beta chain was captured by sequencing in a study of blood T cell repertoires in COVID-19. CDR1 is MNHEY, CDR2 SMNVEV, per germline (reference sequence). This CDR3 has 14 residues. V was shortened by 2 bases and J by 5 bases, with 10 bases between the two germline ends. Two negative PCRs, clearance, or symptom resolution had been documented for recovered Cohort 3 donors. Only in-frame clones appear in the TCRdb table, and some are missing; sequencing was by immunoSEQ multiplex PCR. The sample consists of roughly 190,000 clones, approximately 85% of them appearing once. This clone occurred once.

This sequence was found in a middle-aged man who had recovered from COVID-19. The chain combines TRBV27 with TRBJ1-5; a possible D gene is TRBD1 (5 bases). The material sequenced was PBMCs or T cells enriched from blood (not recorded which). CDR3 amino acids: CASSLQSRDQPQHF. The DNA of the CDR3 is TGTGCCAGCAGTTTACAGTCCAGGGATCAGCCCCAGCATTTT.